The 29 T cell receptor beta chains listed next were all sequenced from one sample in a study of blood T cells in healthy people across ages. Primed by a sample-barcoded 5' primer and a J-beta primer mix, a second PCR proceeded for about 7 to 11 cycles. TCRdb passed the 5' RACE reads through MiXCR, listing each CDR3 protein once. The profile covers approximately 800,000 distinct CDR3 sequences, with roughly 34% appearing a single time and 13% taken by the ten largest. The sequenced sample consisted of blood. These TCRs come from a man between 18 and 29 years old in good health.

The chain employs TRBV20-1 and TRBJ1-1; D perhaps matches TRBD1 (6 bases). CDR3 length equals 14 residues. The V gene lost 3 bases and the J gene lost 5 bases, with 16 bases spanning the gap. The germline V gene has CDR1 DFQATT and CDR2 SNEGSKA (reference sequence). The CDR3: CSARQQGWGTEAFF. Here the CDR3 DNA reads TGCAGTGCTAGGCAGCAGGGGTGGGGGACTGAAGCTTTCTTT.

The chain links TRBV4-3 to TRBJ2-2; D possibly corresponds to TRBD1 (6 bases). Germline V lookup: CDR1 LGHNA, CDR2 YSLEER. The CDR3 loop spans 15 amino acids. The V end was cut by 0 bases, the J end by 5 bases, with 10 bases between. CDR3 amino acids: CASSQEGQGTGELFF. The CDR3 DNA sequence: TGCGCCAGCAGCCAAGAGGGTCAGGGGACCGGGGAGCTGTTTTTT.

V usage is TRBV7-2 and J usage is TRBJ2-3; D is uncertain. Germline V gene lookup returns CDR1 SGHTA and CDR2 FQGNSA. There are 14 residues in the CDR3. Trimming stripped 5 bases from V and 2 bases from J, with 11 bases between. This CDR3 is CASSTSSVTDTQYF. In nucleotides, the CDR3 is TGTGCCAGCAGCACCTCCTCGGTCACAGATACGCAGTATTTT.

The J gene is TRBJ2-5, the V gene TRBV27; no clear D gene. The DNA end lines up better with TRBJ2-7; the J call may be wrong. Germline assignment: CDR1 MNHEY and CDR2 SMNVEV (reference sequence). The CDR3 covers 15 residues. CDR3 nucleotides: TGTGCCAGCAGTCCCCGTTGGGGTGCATCCTACGAGCAGTACTTC. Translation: CASSPRWGASYEQYF.

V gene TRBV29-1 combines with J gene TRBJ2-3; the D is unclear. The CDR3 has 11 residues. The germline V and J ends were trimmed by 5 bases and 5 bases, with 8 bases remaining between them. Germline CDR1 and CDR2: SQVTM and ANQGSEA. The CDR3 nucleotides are TGCAGCGTTCCCCCGCTAGATACGCAGTATTTT. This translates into CSVPPLDTQYF.

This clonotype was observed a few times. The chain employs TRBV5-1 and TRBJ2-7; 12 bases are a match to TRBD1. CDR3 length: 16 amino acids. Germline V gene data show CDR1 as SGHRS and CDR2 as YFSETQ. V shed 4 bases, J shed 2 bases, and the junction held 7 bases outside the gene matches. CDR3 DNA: TGCGCCAGCAGCCAATCCCGGGACAGGGGGCCCTACGAGCAGTACTTC. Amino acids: CASSQSRDRGPYEQYF.

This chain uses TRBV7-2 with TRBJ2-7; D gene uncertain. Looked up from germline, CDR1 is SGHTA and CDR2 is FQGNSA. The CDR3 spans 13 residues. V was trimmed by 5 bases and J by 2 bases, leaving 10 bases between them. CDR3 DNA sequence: TGTGCCAGCAGCCTTGAAAAACCCTACGAGCAGTACTTC. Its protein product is CASSLEKPYEQYF.

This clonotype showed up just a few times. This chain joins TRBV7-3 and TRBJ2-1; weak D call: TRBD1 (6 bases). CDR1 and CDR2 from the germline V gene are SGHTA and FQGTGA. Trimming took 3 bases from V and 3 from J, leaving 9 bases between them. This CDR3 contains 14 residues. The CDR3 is CASSFGGDYNEQFF. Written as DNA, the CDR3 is TGTGCCAGCAGCTTTGGGGGCGACTACAATGAGCAGTTCTTC. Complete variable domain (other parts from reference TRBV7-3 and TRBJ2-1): GAGVSQTPSNKVTEKGKYVELRCDPISGHTALYWYRQSLGQGPEFLIYFQGTGAADDSGLPNDRFFAVRPEGSVSTLKIQRTERGDSAVYLCASSFGGDYNEQFFGPGTRLTVL.

The chain's CDR3 is CALRGGGNTGELFF. CDR3 in DNA: TGTGCCCTACGAGGGGGGGGGAACACCGGGGAGCTGTTTTTT. The chain uses TRBV10-3 and TRBJ2-2, with D possibly TRBD2 on 7 matching bases. The CDR3 runs to 14 residues. Germline assignment: CDR1 ENHRY and CDR2 SYGVKD. The V and J ends lost 11 bases and 1 base respectively, with 14 bases between them.

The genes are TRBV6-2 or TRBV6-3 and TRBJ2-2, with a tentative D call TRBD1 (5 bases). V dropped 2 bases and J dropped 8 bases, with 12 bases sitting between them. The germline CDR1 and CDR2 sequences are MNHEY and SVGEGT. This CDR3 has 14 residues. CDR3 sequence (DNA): TGTGCCAGCAGTTACGCAAGGGGATTGGGGGAGCTGTTTTTT. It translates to CASSYARGLGELFF.

This chain's CDR3 is CASSESVLKLAKNIQYF. The CDR3 nucleotides read TGTGCCAGCAGTGAATCGGTCCTAAAGCTAGCCAAAAACATTCAGTACTTC. V usage is TRBV6-1 and J usage is TRBJ2-4; D unclear. V was pared by 2 bases and J by 0 bases, with 14 bases between. The CDR3 is 17 residues long. The germline V gene has CDR1 MNHNS and CDR2 SASEGT.

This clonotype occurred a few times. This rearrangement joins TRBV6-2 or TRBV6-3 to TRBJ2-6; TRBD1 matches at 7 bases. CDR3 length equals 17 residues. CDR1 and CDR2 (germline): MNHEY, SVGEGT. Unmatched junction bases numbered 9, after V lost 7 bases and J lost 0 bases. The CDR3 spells CASTQTGTSSGANVLTF. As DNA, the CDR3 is TGTGCCAGCACCCAGACAGGGACCTCCTCTGGGGCCAACGTCCTGACTTTC.

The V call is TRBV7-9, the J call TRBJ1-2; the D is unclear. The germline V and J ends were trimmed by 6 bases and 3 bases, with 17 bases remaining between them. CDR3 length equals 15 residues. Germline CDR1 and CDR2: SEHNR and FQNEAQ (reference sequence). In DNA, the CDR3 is TGTGCCAGCAGTGCCCTGGACTCAGGCTACTATGGCTACACCTTC. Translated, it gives CASSALDSGYYGYTF.

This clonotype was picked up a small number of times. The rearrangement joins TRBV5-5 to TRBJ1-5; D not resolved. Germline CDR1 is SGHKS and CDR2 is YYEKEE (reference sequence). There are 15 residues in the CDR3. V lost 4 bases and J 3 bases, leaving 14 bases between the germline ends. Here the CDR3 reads CASSRQIEINQPQHF. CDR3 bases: TGTGCCAGCAGCCGGCAGATAGAGATCAATCAGCCCCAGCATTTT.

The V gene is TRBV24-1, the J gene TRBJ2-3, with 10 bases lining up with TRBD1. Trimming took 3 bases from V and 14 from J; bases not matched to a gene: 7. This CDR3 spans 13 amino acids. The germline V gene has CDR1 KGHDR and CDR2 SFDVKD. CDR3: CATSDLDRGHRYF. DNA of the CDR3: TGTGCCACCAGTGATCTCGACAGGGGGCATCGGTATTTT.

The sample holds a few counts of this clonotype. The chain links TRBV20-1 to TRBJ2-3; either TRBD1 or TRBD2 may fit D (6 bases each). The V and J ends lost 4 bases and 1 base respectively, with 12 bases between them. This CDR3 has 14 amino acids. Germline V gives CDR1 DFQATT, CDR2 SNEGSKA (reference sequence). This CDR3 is CSANQRGGTDTQYF. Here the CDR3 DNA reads TGCAGTGCTAACCAGAGGGGGGGCACAGATACGCAGTATTTT.

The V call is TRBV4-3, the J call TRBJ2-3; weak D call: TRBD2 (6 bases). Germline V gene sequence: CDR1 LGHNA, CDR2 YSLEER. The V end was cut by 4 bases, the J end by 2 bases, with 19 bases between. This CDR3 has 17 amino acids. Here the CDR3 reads CASSLEPGRGYTDTQYF. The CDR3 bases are TGCGCCAGCAGCCTCGAACCTGGGCGGGGATACACAGATACGCAGTATTTT.

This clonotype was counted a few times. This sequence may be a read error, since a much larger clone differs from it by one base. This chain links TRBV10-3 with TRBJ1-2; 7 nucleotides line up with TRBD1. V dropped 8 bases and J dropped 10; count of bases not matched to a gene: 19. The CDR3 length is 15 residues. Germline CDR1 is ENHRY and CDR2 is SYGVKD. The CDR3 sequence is CAISRADRQGEDYTF. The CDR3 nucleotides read TGTGCCATCTCACGCGCGGACAGGCAAGGGGAGGACTACACCTTC.

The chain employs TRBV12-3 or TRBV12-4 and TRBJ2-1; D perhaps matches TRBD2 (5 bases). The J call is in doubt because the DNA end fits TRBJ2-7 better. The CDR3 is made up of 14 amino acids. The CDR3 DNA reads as TGTGCCAGCAGCGGACTGAACTCCTACAATGAGCAGTACTTC. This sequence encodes CASSGLNSYNEQYF.

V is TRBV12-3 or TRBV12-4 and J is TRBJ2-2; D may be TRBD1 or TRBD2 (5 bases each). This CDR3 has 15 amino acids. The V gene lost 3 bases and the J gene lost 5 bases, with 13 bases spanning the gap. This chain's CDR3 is CASSFFQGDTGELFF. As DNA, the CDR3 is TGTGCCAGCAGTTTTTTTCAGGGAGATACCGGGGAGCTGTTTTTT.

The CDR3 DNA is TGTGCCAGCAGCTTAGCGGGGACAGGGAACGGGGAGACCCAGTACTTC. Protein: CASSLAGTGNGETQYF. The chain links TRBV7-2 to TRBJ2-5; 9 bases fit TRBD1. Germline V gene data show CDR1 as SGHTA and CDR2 as FQGNSA. V gave up 0 bases and J gave up 5 bases; unmatched junction bases: 7. This CDR3 contains 16 residues.

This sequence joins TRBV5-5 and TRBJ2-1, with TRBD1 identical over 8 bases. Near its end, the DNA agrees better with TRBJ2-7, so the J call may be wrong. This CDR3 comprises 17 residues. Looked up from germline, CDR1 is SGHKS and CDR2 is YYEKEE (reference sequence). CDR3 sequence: CASSFFGDRSSYNEQYF. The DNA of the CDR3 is TGTGCCAGCAGCTTTTTTGGGGACAGGAGCTCCTACAATGAGCAGTACTTC.

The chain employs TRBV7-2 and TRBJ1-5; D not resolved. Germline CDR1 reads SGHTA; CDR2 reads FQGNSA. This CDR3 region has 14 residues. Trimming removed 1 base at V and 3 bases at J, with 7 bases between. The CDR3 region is CASSLGQFNQPQHF. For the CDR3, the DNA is TGTGCCAGCAGCTTAGGGCAGTTCAATCAGCCCCAGCATTTT. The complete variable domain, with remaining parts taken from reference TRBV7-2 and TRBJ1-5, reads GAGVSQSPSNKVTEKGKDVELRCDPISGHTALYWYRQSLGQGLEFLIYFQGNSAPDKSGLPSDRFSAERTGGSVSTLTIQRTQQEDSAVYLCASSLGQFNQPQHFGDGTRLSIL.

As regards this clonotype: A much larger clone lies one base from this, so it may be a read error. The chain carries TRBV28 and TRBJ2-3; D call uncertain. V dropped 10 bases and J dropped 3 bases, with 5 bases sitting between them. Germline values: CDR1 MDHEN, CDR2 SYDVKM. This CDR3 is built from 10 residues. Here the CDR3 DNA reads TGTGCCACCGAAACAGATACGCAGTATTTT. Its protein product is CATETDTQYF.

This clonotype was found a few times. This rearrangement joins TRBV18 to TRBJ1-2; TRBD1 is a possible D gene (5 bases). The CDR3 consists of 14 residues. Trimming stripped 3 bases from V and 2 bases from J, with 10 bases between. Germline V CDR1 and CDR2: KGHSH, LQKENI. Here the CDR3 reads CASSPAWGNYGYTF. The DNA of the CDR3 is TGTGCCAGCTCACCTGCGTGGGGCAACTATGGCTACACCTTC.

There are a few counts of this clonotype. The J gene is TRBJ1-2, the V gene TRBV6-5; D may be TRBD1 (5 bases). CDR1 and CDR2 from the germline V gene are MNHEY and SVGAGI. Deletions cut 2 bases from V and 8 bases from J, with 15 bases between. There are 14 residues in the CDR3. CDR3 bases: TGTGCCAGCAGTTACCGCCGGGGCCTAGGAGGCTACACCTTC. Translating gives CASSYRRGLGGYTF.

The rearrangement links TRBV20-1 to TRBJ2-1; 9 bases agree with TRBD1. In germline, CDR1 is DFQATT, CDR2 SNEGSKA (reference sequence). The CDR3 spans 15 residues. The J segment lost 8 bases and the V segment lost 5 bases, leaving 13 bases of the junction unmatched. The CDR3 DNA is TGCAGTGCTGGCTCGGGGGACAGGGCTCTCGATGAGCAGTTCTTC. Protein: CSAGSGDRALDEQFF.

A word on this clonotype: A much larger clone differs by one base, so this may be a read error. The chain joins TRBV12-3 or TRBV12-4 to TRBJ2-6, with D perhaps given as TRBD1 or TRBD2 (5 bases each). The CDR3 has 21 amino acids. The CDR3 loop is CASSLRIWERTSDSGANVPTF. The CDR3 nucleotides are TGTGCCAGCAGTTTACGGATTTGGGAGCGGACATCAGACTCTGGGGCCAACGTCCCGACTTTC.

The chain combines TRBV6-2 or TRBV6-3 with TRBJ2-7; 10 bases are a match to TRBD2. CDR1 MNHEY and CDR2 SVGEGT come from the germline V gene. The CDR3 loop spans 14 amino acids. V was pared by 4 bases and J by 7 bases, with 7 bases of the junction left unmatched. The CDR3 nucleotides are TGTGCCAGCAGTTTGAGCGGGGGGGCCGGTGAGCAGTACTTC. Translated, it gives CASSLSGGAGEQYF.